The next 30 T cell receptor beta chains were all read from a single sample in a study of blood T cells in healthy people across ages. Using a J-beta primer mix together with a sample-barcoded 5' primer, a second PCR was run for roughly 6 to 12 cycles. TCRdb redid the calling of the 5' RACE reads with MiXCR, one entry per CDR3 protein. The table has roughly 1.9 million distinct CDR3 sequences, about 39% seen once; the top ten hold 23%. Sequenced: blood. Receptor source: a human donor in good health.

The chain couples TRBV20-1 to TRBJ1-2; D might be TRBD1 (6 bases). The CDR3 is 15 amino acids. Germline CDR1 and CDR2: DFQATT and SNEGSKA (reference sequence). V was cut by 8 bases and J by 5 bases, with 24 bases left in between. The CDR3 DNA is TGCAGTACCAAGGGAGGGGCAGGGGATTTGTATGGCTACACCTTC. Its protein product is CSTKGGAGDLYGYTF.

This chain joins TRBV9 and TRBJ2-1; 8 bases are a match to TRBD2. The CDR3 sequence is 15 residues long. Unmatched junction bases numbered 9, after V lost 6 bases and J lost 4 bases. The germline V gene has CDR1 SGDLS and CDR2 YYNGEE. The CDR3 sequence: CASNTAGVLYNEQFF. CDR3 nucleotide sequence: TGTGCCAGCAACACAGCGGGGGTGTTATACAATGAGCAGTTCTTC.

This chain links TRBV7-9 with TRBJ1-2; D is possibly TRBD1 (6 bases). This CDR3 comprises 16 residues. Trimming cost V 4 bases and J 4 bases, with 19 bases left between them. CDR1 is SEHNR, CDR2 FQNEAQ, per germline (reference sequence). The CDR3 loop reads CASSSGAGEGVYGYTF. CDR3 nucleotide sequence: TGTGCCAGCAGCTCGGGAGCAGGGGAAGGCGTCTATGGCTACACCTTC.

This chain links TRBV4-3 with TRBJ2-1; the D is unclear. There are 17 residues in the CDR3. The germline V gene encodes CDR1 LGHNA and CDR2 YSLEER. V lost 0 bases, J lost 3 bases, and 15 bases lay in between. DNA for the CDR3: TGCGCCAGCAGCCAAGATCGGCTATCAACAATCTACAATGAGCAGTTCTTC. This sequence encodes CASSQDRLSTIYNEQFF.

This chain links TRBV29-1 with TRBJ2-2; 12 positions agree with TRBD1. V lost 6 bases and J lost 4; bases outside the gene matches: 6. Germline-derived CDR1 and CDR2 are SQVTM and ANQGSEA. This CDR3 has 15 residues. The CDR3 DNA follows: TGCAGCGTGGGGGACAGGGGGCTAAGCACCGGGGAGCTGTTTTTT. This encodes CSVGDRGLSTGELFF.

This clonotype turned up a few times. This rearrangement joins TRBV9 to TRBJ1-6, with D possibly matching TRBD1 (6 bases). Deletions cut 0 bases from V and 7 bases from J, with 11 bases between. Germline V gene sequence: CDR1 SGDLS, CDR2 YYNGEE. This CDR3 comprises 15 residues. CDR3 in amino acids: CASSVGGPANSPLHF. The CDR3 DNA is TGTGCCAGCAGCGTAGGGGGGCCGGCGAATTCACCCCTCCACTTT.

This clonotype was picked up a small number of times. This chain links TRBV12-3 or TRBV12-4 with TRBJ2-3, with 13 nucleotides matching TRBD2. V trimming: 7 bases; J trimming: 14 bases; junction bases outside the gene matches: 15. The CDR3 consists of 15 residues. The CDR3 nucleotides read TGTGCCAGCACCCCGCCGGGACTAGCGGGGAGGTCTACGTATTTT. This sequence encodes CASTPPGLAGRSTYF.

In its sample, this clonotype was seen a few times. The chain combines TRBV19 with TRBJ1-5; TRBD1 is a possible D gene (5 bases). V was pared by 6 bases and J by 0 bases, with 15 bases between. The CDR3 runs to 16 residues. From germline, CDR1 is LNHDA and CDR2 SQIVND (reference sequence). This chain's CDR3 is CASRKKTDHSNQPQHF. The CDR3 DNA follows: TGTGCCAGTAGAAAAAAGACAGATCATAGCAATCAGCCCCAGCATTTT.

This clonotype was seen at least ten times. The genes are TRBV12-3 or TRBV12-4 and TRBJ2-7; the D gene is possibly TRBD2 (6 bases). The CDR3 covers 14 residues. V lost 3 bases and J 2 bases, leaving 11 bases between the germline ends. The CDR3 nucleotides read TGTGCCAGCAGTTTCTCGGGGGAGACCTACGAGCAGTACTTC. Its protein is CASSFSGETYEQYF.

This rearrangement joins TRBV15 to TRBJ2-7; 9 bases align to TRBD1. Germline V CDR1 and CDR2: LNHNV, YYDKDF (reference sequence). V shed 4 bases and J 5 bases; nucleotides not matched to a gene: 6. This CDR3 spans 14 amino acids. CDR3 in amino acids: CATSTRQGDDEQYF. For the CDR3, the DNA is TGTGCCACCAGCACACGACAGGGGGACGACGAGCAGTACTTC.

In this sample, this clonotype turned up many times. This chain joins TRBV4-3 and TRBJ1-2; D may be TRBD1 (5 bases). The CDR3 runs 16 residues. Germline-derived CDR1 and CDR2 are LGHNA and YSLEER. V was shortened by 0 bases and J by 2 bases, with 13 bases between the two germline ends. CDR3 in amino acids: CASSQDWSRDNYGYTF. As DNA, the CDR3 is TGCGCCAGCAGCCAAGATTGGTCGAGGGACAACTATGGCTACACCTTC.

J is TRBJ1-4 and V is TRBV28; TRBD1 is a possible D gene (5 bases). Germline CDR1 is MDHEN and CDR2 is SYDVKM. This CDR3 is 17 amino acids long. Trimming removed 4 bases from V and 2 bases from J, with 17 bases in between. The DNA of the CDR3 is TGTGCCAGCAGTTCGGCAATAAAGGGGATGACTAATGAAAAACTGTTTTTT. Amino acids: CASSSAIKGMTNEKLFF.

The chain uses TRBV6-5 and TRBJ2-5, with D unresolved. The germline V gene has CDR1 MNHEY and CDR2 SVGAGI. CDR3 length equals 15 residues. The ends were cut back, 2 bases at V and 4 bases at J, with 14 bases in the middle. The CDR3 nucleotides read TGTGCCAGCAGTTACCTTCGGGCTAGTGGAGAGACCCAGTACTTC. Translating it yields CASSYLRASGETQYF.

The chain employs TRBV29-1 and TRBJ2-1; no clear D. Germline values: CDR1 SQVTM, CDR2 ANQGSEA. CDR3 length: 11 amino acids. The DNA of the CDR3 is TGCGGCGCCCAAGGTGGGCATGAGCAGTTCTTC. It specifies CGAQGGHEQFF.

This clonotype showed up just once. The chain couples TRBV12-3 or TRBV12-4 to TRBJ2-5; D uncertain. Trimming stripped 3 bases from V and 2 bases from J, with 10 bases between. CDR3 length equals 14 residues. In nucleotides, the CDR3 is TGTGCCAGCAGTTTCTCTTCAGTTCAAGAGACCCAGTACTTC. Translation: CASSFSSVQETQYF.

A word on this clonotype: An end of the junction does not agree with germline; a read error may underlie this. This rearrangement joins TRBV27 to TRBJ2-1; 8 bases fit TRBD2. CDR1 MNHEY and CDR2 SMNVEV come from the germline V gene (reference sequence). The CDR3 is made up of 15 amino acids. The CDR3 is CASSPVPGGRNGQFF. CDR3 bases: TGTGCCAGCAGTCCCGTGCCGGGGGGGCGGAATGGGCAGTTCTTC.

Only a few counts were recorded for this clonotype. The J gene is TRBJ2-1, the V gene TRBV3-1, with D unresolved. Germline loops: CDR1 LGHDT, CDR2 YNNKEL (reference sequence). The CDR3 is 14 amino acids. The V end was cut by 1 base, the J end by 4 bases, with 8 bases between. CDR3 sequence reads: CASSQVGRYNEQFF. CDR3 DNA sequence: TGTGCCAGCAGCCAAGTAGGTCGGTACAATGAGCAGTTCTTC.

V usage is TRBV12-3 or TRBV12-4 and J usage is TRBJ2-5; TRBD1 is a possible D gene (6 bases). The CDR3 length is 13 residues. Trimming took off 7 bases at V and 5 bases at J, with 14 bases between the two ends. The CDR3 here is CASTQGFWETQYF. CDR3 DNA: TGTGCCAGCACCCAGGGGTTTTGGGAGACCCAGTACTTC.

This clonotype was seen more than once but under ten times. This chain connects TRBV5-1 to TRBJ2-2, with D possibly TRBD1 on 5 matching bases. Per germline, CDR1 SGHRS and CDR2 YFSETQ. This CDR3 contains 15 residues. V was cut by 0 bases and J by 2 bases, with 8 bases left in between. CDR3 amino acids: CASSLEGVNTGELFF. The CDR3 DNA sequence: TGCGCCAGCAGCTTGGAAGGGGTTAACACCGGGGAGCTGTTTTTT.

This chain links TRBV4-3 with TRBJ2-7; 10 bases line up with TRBD1. This CDR3 spans 16 amino acids. The V gene's germline CDR1 is LGHNA and CDR2 YSLEER. V was clipped by 4 bases and J by 0 bases; unmatched bases: 6. This CDR3 reads CASSLDGTGVSYEQYF. In nucleotides, the CDR3 is TGCGCCAGCAGCCTAGACGGGACAGGGGTCTCCTACGAGCAGTACTTC.

The chain employs TRBV15 and TRBJ1-5, with D tentatively TRBD1 (5 bases). The V end was cut by 4 bases, the J end by 8 bases, with 18 bases between. CDR3 size: 15 residues. Germline V gives CDR1 LNHNV, CDR2 YYDKDF (reference sequence). The CDR3, as DNA: TGTGCCACCAGCAAAGCAGGGAGGCCCGGGGAGCCCCAGCATTTT. Protein product: CATSKAGRPGEPQHF.

In its sample, this clonotype was seen a few times. This chain links TRBV27 with TRBJ2-1; TRBD1 aligns across 10 bases. The CDR3 spans 15 residues. Trimming took 5 bases from V and 3 from J; bases not matched to a gene: 4. Germline assignment: CDR1 MNHEY and CDR2 SMNVEV (reference sequence). The CDR3 here is CASSGWTGGYNEQFF. The CDR3 DNA is TGTGCCAGCAGTGGCTGGACAGGGGGCTACAATGAGCAGTTCTTC.

This clonotype was counted a few times. The genes are TRBV5-1 and TRBJ1-2; 9 nucleotides line up with TRBD1. Germline V lookup: CDR1 SGHRS, CDR2 YFSETQ. This CDR3 comprises 15 residues. After removal of 0 bases from V and 5 bases from J, the junction contained 5 bases not matched to a gene. The CDR3, as DNA: TGCGCCAGCAGCTTGGGGACAGGGGTTGATTATGGCTACACCTTC. This codes for CASSLGTGVDYGYTF.

The chain has TRBV28 and TRBJ1-2, with TRBD1 matching 8 bases. Germline trimming cut 3 bases from V and 5 bases from J; bases unmatched to any gene: 5. The germline gives CDR1 MDHEN, CDR2 SYDVKM. The CDR3 runs to 14 residues. The CDR3 DNA reads as TGTGCCAGCAGTTTTGCGGACAGGGCTTATGGCTACACCTTC. Translated, it gives CASSFADRAYGYTF.

The CDR3 DNA follows: TGCAGTGCTGCGGTCCGGGACAGGGGTGGAGGGGAGCAGTTCTTC. The encoded protein is CSAAVRDRGGGEQFF. The chain employs TRBV20-1 and TRBJ2-1, with TRBD1 matching 10 bases. This CDR3 spans 15 amino acids. Germline values: CDR1 DFQATT, CDR2 SNEGSKA (reference sequence). The V and J ends lost 5 bases and 10 bases, in that order; junction bases with no gene match: 14.

This clonotype was detected a few times. The chain combines TRBV4-2 with TRBJ1-1, with D uncertain. With 0 bases removed from V and 7 bases from J, the gap between germline ends came to 9 bases. The CDR3 is made up of 13 amino acids. Looked up from germline, CDR1 is LGHNA and CDR2 is YNFKEQ. CDR3 sequence reads: CASSQEGIIEAFF. The DNA of the CDR3 is TGTGCCAGCAGCCAAGAAGGTATAATTGAAGCTTTCTTT.

The chain uses TRBV20-1 and TRBJ2-7; TRBD2 aligns across 11 bases. The J call may be faulty, since TRBJ2-5 better matches the DNA end. CDR1 and CDR2 from the germline V gene are DFQATT and SNEGSKA (reference sequence). The CDR3 runs to 14 residues. CDR3 in DNA: TGCAGTGCTGCCCCTACTAGCGGGGGAAAGACCCAGTACTTC. Protein product: CSAAPTSGGKTQYF.

V usage is TRBV20-1 and J usage is TRBJ2-4; D may be TRBD2 (6 bases). The J call may be wrong; the DNA end is better matched by TRBJ2-7. CDR1 and CDR2 from the germline V gene are DFQATT and SNEGSKA (reference sequence). This CDR3 comprises 13 residues. The CDR3 coding sequence is TGCAGTGCTAGGGGGGAGGTCTGGAACGAGCAGTACTTC. Its translation is CSARGEVWNEQYF.

The chain employs TRBV10-3 and TRBJ1-2, with 9 bases aligning to TRBD1. This CDR3 comprises 13 residues. After removal of 4 bases from V and 3 bases from J, the junction contained 0 bases not matched to a gene. Germline loops: CDR1 ENHRY, CDR2 SYGVKD. CDR3 amino acids: CAISGQGDYGYTF. As DNA, the CDR3 is TGTGCCATCAGTGGACAGGGGGACTATGGCTACACCTTC.

This chain joins TRBV3-1 and TRBJ1-2; unclear D gene. The V and J ends lost 0 bases and 1 base respectively, with 9 bases between them. This CDR3 has 15 residues. Germline V CDR1 and CDR2: LGHDT, YNNKEL (reference sequence). CDR3 protein: CASSQDRNYNYGYTF. Written as DNA, the CDR3 is TGTGCCAGCAGCCAAGACAGAAACTATAACTATGGCTACACCTTC.